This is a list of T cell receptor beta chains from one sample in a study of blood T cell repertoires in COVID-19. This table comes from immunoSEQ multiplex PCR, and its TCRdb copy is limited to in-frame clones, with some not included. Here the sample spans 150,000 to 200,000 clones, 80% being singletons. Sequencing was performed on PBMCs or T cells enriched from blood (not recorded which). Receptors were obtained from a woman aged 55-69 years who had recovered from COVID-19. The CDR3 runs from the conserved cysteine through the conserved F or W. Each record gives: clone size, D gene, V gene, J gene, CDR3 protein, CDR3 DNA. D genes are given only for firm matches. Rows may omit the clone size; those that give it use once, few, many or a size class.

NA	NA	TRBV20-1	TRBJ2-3	CSASERSRGTDTQYF	TGCAGTGCTAGTGAGCGGAGCAGGGGCACAGATACGCAGTATTTT
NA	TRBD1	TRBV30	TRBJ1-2	CAWSVTRTGDGYTF	TGTGCCTGGAGTGTAACCCGGACAGGGGATGGCTACACCTTC
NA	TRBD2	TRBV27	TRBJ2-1	CASSSRTSGGAPYNEQFF	TGTGCCAGCAGTTCCAGGACTAGCGGGGGGGCCCCCTACAATGAGCAGTTCTTC
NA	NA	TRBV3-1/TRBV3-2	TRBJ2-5	CASSRWTAQETQYF	TGTGCCAGCAGCCGATGGACAGCTCAAGAGACCCAGTACTTC
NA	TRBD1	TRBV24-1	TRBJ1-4	CATRPGQGGTNEKLFF	TGTGCCACCAGGCCGGGACAGGGGGGGACTAATGAAAAACTGTTTTTT
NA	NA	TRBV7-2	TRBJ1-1	CASRRGLNTEAFF	TGTGCCAGTCGAAGAGGATTGAACACTGAAGCTTTCTTT
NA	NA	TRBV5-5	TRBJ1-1	CASSAPGSEAFF	TGTGCCAGCAGCGCTCCCGGGTCTGAAGCTTTCTTT
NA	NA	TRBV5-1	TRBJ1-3	CASSLTGTGNTIYF	TGCGCCAGCAGCTTGACGGGGACTGGAAACACCATATATTTT
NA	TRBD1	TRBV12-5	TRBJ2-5	CASGLGGQRETQYF	TGTGCTAGTGGTTTAGGGGGACAGCGAGAGACCCAGTACTTC
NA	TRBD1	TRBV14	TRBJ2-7	CASSQTGYEQYF	TGTGCCAGCAGCCAGACAGGGTACGAGCAGTACTTC
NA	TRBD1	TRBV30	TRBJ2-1	CAWSGDRGYNEQFF	TGTGCCTGGAGTGGGGACAGAGGTTACAATGAGCAGTTCTTC
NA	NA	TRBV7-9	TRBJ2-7	CASSLRSAYEQYF	TGTGCCAGCAGCTTAAGGAGCGCCTACGAGCAGTACTTC
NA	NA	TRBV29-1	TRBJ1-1	CSVVGLSMNTEAFF	TGCAGCGTTGTAGGACTCTCGATGAACACTGAAGCTTTCTTT
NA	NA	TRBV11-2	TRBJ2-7	CASSLPPGGQYF	TGTGCCAGCAGCCTACCTCCCGGGGGTCAGTACTTC
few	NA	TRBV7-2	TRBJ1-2	CASSRQEGGYYGYTF	TGTGCCAGCAGCCGGCAGGAGGGAGGGTACTATGGCTACACCTTC
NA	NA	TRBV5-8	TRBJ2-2	CASDRGLGTGELFF	TGTGCCAGCGATAGGGGCCTGGGCACCGGGGAGCTGTTTTTT